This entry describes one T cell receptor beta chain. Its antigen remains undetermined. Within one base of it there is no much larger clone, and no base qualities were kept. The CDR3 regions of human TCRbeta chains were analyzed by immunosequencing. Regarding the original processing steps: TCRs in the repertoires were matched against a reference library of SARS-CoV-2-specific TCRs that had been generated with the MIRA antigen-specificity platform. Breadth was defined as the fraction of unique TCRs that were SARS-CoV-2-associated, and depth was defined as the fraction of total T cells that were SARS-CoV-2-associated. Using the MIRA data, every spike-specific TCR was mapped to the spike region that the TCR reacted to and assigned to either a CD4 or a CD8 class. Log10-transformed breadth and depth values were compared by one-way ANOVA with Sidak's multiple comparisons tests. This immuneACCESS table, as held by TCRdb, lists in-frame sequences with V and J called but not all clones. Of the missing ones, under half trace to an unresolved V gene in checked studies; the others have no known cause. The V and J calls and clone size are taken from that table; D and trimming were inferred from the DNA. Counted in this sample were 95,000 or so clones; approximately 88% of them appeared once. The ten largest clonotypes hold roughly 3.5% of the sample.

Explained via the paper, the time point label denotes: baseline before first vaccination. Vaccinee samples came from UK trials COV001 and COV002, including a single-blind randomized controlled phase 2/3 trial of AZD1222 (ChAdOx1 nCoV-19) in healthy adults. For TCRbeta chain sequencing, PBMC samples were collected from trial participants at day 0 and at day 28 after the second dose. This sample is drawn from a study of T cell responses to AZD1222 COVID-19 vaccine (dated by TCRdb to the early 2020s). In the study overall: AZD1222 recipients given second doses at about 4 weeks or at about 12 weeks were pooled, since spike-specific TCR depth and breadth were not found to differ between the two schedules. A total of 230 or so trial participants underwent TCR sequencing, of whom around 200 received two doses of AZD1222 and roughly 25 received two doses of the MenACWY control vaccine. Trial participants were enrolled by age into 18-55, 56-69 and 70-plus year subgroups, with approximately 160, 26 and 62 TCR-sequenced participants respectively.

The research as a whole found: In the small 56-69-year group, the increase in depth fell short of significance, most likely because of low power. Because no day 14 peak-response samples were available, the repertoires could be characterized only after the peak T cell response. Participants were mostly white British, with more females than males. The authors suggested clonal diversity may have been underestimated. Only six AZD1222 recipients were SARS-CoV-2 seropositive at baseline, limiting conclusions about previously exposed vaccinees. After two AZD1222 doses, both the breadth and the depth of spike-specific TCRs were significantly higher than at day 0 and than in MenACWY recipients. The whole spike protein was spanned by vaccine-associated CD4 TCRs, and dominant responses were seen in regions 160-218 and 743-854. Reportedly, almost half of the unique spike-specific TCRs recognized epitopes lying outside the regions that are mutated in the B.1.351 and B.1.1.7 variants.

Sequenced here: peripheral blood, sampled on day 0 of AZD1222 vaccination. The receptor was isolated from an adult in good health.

The DNA reads as follows: TGTGCCAGTAGTATAGGGACAGGGGGCAATCAGCCCCAGCATTTT. Its protein product is CASSIGTGGNQPQHF. The chain is made from TRBV19 and TRBJ1-5; 9 middle bases align to TRBD1. The CDR3 runs 15 amino acids, cysteine and phenylalanine included. Kept here is only the CDR3 DNA, which spans 45 bases and is read in frame from base 1. Via the germline V gene (reference sequence), CDR1 is LNHDA and CDR2 SQIVND. Here V drops 1 base and J drops 2 bases, and the junction holds 0 bases not matched to any gene.